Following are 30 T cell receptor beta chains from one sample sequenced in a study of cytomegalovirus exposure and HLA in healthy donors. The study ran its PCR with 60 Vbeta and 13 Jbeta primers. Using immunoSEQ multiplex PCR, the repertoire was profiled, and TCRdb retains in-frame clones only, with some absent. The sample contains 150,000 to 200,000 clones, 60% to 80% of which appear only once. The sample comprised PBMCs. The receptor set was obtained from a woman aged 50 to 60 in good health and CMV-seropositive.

Here the CDR3 reads CASRDPGHPLSYEQYF. The CDR3 bases are TGTGCCAGCAGAGACCCGGGACATCCTCTTTCCTACGAGCAGTACTTC. The V and J genes are TRBV28 and TRBJ2-7; a possible D gene is TRBD1 (6 bases). CDR3 length equals 16 residues. Germline V gene data show CDR1 as MDHEN and CDR2 as SYDVKM. V was shortened by 6 bases and J by 1 base, with 19 bases between the two germline ends.

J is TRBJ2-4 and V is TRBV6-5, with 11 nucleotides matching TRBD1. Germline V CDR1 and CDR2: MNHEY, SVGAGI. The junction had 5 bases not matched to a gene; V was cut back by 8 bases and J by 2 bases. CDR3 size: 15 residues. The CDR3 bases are TGTGCCAGCTGGGGACAGGGGGTGTCCAAAAACATTCAGTACTTC. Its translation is CASWGQGVSKNIQYF.

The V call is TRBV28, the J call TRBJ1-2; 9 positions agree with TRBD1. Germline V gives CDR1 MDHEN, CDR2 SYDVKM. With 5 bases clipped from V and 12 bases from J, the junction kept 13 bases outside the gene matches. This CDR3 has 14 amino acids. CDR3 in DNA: TGTGCCAGCAGTCACACCACATCCGGGACAGGGAACACCTTC. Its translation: CASSHTTSGTGNTF.

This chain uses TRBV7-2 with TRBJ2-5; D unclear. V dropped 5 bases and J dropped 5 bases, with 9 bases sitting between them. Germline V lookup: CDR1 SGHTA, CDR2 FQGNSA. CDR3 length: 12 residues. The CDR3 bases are TGTGCCAGCAGCCGTAAAACTGAGACCCAGTACTTC. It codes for CASSRKTETQYF.

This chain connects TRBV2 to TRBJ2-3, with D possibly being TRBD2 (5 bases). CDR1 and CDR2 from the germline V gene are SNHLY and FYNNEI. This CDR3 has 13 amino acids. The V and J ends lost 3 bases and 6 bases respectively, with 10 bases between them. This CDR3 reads CASSDRGVDTQYF. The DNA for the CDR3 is TGTGCCAGCAGTGATCGGGGTGTGGATACGCAGTATTTT.

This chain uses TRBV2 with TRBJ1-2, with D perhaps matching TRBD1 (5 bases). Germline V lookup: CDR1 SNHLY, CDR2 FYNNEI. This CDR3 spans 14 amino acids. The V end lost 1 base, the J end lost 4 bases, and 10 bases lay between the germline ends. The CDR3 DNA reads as TGTGCCAGCAGTGAAGTGACAGATACCTATGGCTACACCTTC. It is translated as CASSEVTDTYGYTF. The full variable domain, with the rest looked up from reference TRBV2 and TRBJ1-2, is EPEVTQTPSHQVTQMGQEVILRCVPISNHLYFYWYRQILGQKVEFLVSFYNNEISEKSEIFDDQFSVERPDGSNFTLKIRSTKLEDSAMYFCASSEVTDTYGYTFGSGTRLTVV.

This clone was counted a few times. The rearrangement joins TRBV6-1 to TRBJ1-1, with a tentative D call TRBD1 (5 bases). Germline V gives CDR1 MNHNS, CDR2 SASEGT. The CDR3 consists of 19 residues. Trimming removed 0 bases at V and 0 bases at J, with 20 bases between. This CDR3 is CASSEALFPGGYLNTEAFF. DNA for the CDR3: TGTGCCAGCAGTGAAGCCCTTTTCCCCGGGGGTTACTTGAACACTGAAGCTTTCTTT.

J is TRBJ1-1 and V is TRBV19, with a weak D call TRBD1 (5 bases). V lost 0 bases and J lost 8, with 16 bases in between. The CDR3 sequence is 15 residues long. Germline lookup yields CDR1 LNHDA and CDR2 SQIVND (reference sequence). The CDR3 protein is CASSIDPQGFSEAFF. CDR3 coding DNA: TGTGCCAGTAGTATAGACCCCCAGGGTTTTTCGGAAGCTTTCTTT.

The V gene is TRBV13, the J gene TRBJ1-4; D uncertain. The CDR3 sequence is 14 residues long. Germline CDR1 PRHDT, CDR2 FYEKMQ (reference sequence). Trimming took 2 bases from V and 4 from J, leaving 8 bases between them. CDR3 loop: CASSLRTDNEKLFF. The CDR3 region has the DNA TGTGCCAGCAGCTTAAGGACTGATAATGAAAAACTGTTTTTT. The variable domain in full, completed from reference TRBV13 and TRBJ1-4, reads AAGVIQSPRHLIKEKRETATLKCYPIPRHDTVYWYQQGPGQDPQFLISFYEKMQSDKGSIPDRFSAQQFSDYHSELNMSSLELGDSALYFCASSLRTDNEKLFFGSGTQLSVL.

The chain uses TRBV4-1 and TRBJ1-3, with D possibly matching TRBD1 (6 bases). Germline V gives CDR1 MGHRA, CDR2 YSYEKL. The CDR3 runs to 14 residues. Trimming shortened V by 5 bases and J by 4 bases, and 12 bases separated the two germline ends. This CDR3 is CASSSSGAGNTIYF. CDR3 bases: TGCGCCAGCAGCTCCTCAGGGGCCGGAAACACCATATATTTT.

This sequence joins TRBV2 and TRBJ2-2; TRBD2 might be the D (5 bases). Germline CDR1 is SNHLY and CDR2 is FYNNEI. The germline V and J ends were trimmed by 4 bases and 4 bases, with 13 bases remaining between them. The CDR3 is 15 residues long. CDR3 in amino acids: CASSGATLATGELFF. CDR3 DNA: TGTGCCAGCAGTGGTGCGACCCTAGCCACCGGGGAGCTGTTTTTT.

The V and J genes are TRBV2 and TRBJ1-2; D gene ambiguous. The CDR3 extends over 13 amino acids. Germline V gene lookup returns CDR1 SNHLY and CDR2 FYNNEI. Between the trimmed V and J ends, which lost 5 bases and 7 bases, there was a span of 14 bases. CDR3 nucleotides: TGTGCCAGCAGTTACGACAACTTAAGTGGCTACACCTTC. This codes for CASSYDNLSGYTF.

CDR3 region: CASSIKGTSQPQHF. Here the CDR3 DNA reads TGTGCCAGCAGCATTAAGGGGACTAGTCAGCCCCAGCATTTT. V usage is TRBV5-4 and J usage is TRBJ1-5; weak D call: TRBD1 (5 bases). Germline CDR1 is SGHNT and CDR2 is YYREEE (reference sequence). This CDR3 comprises 14 residues. The ends were cut back, 4 bases at V and 6 bases at J, with 14 bases in the middle.

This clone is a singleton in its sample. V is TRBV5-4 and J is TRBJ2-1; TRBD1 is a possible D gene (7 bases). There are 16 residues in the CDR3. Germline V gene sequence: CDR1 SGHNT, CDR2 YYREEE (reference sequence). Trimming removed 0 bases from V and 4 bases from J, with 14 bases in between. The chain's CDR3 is CASSLAGDSTYNEQFF. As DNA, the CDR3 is TGTGCCAGCAGCTTGGCGGGGGACAGCACGTACAATGAGCAGTTCTTC.

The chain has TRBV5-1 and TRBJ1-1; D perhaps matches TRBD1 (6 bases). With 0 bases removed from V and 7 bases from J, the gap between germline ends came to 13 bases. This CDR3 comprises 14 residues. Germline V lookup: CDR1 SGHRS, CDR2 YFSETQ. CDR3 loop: CASSLATRGSEAFF. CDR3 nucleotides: TGCGCCAGCAGCTTGGCCACCAGGGGCAGTGAAGCTTTCTTT. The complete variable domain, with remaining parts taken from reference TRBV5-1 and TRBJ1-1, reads KAGVTQTPRYLIKTRGQQVTLSCSPISGHRSVSWYQQTPGQGLQFLFEYFSETQRNKGNFPGRFSGRQFSNSRSEMNVSTLELGDSALYLCASSLATRGSEAFFGQGTRLTVV.

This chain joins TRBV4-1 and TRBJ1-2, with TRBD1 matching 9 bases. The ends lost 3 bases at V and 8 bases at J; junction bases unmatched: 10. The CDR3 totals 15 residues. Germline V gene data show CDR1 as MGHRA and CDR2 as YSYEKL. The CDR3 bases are TGCGCCAGCAGCCACGCCGGGACAGGGAGGGGGGGCTACACCTTC. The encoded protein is CASSHAGTGRGGYTF.

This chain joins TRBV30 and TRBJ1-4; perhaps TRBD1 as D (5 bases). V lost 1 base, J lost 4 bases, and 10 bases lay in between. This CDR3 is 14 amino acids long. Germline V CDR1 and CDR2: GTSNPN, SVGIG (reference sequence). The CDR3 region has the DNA TGTGCCTGGAGTGAGGCGGGGGGTAATGAAAAACTGTTTTTT. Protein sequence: CAWSEAGGNEKLFF.

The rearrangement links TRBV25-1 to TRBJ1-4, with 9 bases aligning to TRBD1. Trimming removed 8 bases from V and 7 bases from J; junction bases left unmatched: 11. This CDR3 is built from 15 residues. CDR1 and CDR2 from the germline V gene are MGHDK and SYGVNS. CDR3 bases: TGTGCCAGCGCCACTCCGGGACAGGGTTTTGAAAAACTGTTTTTT. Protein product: CASATPGQGFEKLFF.

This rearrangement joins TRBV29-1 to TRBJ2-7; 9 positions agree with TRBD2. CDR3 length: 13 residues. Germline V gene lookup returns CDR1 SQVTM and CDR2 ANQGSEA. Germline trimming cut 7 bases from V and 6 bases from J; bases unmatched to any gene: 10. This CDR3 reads CSAAGGAPFEQYF. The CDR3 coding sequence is TGCAGCGCTGCGGGGGGGGCTCCTTTCGAGCAGTACTTC.

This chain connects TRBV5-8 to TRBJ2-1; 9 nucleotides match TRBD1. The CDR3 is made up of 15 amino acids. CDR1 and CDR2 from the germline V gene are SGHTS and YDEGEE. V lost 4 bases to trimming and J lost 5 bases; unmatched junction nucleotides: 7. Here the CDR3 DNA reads TGTGCCAGCAGCCCGGGGACAGGGATTAACAATGAGCAGTTCTTC. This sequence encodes CASSPGTGINNEQFF. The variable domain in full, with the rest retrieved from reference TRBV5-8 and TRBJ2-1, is EAGVTQSPTHLIKTRGQQATLRCSPISGHTSVYWYQQALGLGLQFLLWYDEGEERNRGNFPPRFSGRQFPNYSSELNVNALELEDSALYLCASSPGTGINNEQFFGPGTRLTVL.

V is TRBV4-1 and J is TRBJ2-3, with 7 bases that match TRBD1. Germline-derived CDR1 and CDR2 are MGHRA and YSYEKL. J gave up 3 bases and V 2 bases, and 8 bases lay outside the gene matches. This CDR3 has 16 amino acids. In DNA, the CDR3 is TGCGCCAGCAGCCAAAAGGGACAGAAGAGAACAGATACGCAGTATTTT. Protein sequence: CASSQKGQKRTDTQYF.

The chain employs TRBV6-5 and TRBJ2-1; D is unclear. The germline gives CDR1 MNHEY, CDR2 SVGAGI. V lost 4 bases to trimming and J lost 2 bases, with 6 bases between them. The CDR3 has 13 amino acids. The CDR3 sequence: CASSSLAYNEQFF. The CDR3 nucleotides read TGTGCCAGCAGTTCATTAGCCTACAATGAGCAGTTCTTC.

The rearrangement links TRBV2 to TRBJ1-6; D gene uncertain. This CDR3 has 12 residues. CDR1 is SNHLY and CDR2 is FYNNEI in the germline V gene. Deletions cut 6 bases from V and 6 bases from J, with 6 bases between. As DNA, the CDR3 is TGTGCCAGCAGGTTCTTTAATTCACCCCTCCACTTT. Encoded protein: CASRFFNSPLHF.

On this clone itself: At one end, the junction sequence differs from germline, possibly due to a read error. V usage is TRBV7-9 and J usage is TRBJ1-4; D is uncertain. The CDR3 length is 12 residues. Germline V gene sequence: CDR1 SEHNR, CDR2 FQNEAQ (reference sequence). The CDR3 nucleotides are TGTTCCAGCAGCCAAATGACCGGGAACCTGTTTTTT. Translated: CSSSQMTGNLFF. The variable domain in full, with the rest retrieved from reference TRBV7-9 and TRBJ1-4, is DTGVSQNPRHKITKRGQNVTFRCDPISEHNRLYWYRQTLGQGPEFLTYFQNEAQLEKSRLLSDRFSAERPKGSFSTLEIQRTEQGDSAMYLCSSSQMTGNLFFGSGTQLSVL.

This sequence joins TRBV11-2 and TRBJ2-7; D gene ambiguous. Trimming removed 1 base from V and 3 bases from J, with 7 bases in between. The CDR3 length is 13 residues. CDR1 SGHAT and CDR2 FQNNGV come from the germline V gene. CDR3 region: CASSLGQFYEQYF. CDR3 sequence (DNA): TGTGCCAGCAGCTTAGGTCAGTTCTACGAGCAGTACTTC.

CDR3 loop: CASSQDRQRYTF. As DNA, the CDR3 is TGTGCCAGCAGCCAAGATAGGCAGCGGTACACCTTC. This chain joins TRBV14 and TRBJ1-2, with D unresolved. Germline assignment: CDR1 SGHDN and CDR2 FVKESK. The CDR3 length is 12 residues. The ends were cut back, 0 bases at V and 11 bases at J, with 10 bases in the middle.

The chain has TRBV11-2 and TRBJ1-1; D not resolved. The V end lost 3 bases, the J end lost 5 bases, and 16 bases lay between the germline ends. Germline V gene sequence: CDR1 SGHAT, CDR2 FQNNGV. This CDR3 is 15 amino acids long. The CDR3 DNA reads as TGTGCCAGCAGCTTTCGGTGGGTAGGAGGAACTGAAGCTTTCTTT. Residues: CASSFRWVGGTEAFF.

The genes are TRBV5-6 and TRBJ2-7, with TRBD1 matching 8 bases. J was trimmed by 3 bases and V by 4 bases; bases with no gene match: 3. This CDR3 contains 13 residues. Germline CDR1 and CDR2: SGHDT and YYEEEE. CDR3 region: CASSEGQDYEQYF. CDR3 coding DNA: TGTGCCAGCAGCGAGGGACAGGACTACGAGCAGTACTTC. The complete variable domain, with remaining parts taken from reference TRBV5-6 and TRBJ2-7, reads DAGVTQSPTHLIKTRGQQVTLRCSPKSGHDTVSWYQQALGQGPQFIFQYYEEEERQRGNFPDRFSGHQFPNYSSELNVNALLLGDSALYLCASSEGQDYEQYFGPGTRLTVT.

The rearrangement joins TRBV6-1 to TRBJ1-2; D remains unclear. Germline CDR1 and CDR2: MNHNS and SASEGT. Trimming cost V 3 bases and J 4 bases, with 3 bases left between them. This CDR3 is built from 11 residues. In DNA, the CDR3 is TGTGCCAGCAGTGACATCTATGGCTACACCTTC. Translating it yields CASSDIYGYTF.

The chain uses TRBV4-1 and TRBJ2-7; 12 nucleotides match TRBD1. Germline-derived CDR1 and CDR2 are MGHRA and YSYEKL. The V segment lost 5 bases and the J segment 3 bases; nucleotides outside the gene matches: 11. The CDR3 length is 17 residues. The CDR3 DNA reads TGCGCCAGCAGCAAAGTGACCCGGGACAGGGGGCTCTACGAGCAGTACTTC. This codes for CASSKVTRDRGLYEQYF.